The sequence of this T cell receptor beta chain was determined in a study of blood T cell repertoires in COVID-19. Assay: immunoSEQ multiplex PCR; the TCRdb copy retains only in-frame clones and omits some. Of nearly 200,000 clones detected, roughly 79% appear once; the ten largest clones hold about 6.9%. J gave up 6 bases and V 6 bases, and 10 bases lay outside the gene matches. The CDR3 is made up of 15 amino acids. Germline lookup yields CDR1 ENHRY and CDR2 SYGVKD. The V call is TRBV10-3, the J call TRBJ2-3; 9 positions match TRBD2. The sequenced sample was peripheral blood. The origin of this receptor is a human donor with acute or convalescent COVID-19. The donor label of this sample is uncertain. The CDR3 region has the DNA TGTGCCATCAGGAGAGATAGCGGGAGTGTGGATACGCAGTATTTT. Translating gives CAIRRDSGSVDTQYF.